This TCR beta chain was captured in a study of beta chain features in type 1 diabetes. Study-level points and caveats: A possible short-template PCR bias applies equally to patients and controls. Shorter TCRB CDR3s, moderately but significantly so, were found in Type 1 diabetes patients in all four CD4+ subsets. The VDJ junctions of type 1 diabetes patients carried fewer insertions and more deletions.

Points on this clone: Its antigen is undetermined.

Expressed TCRB transcripts got sequenced, as all isolated RNA was reverse transcribed. Assay: immunoSEQ multiplex PCR; the TCRdb copy retains only in-frame clones and omits some. The sample records nearly 700,000 clones, roughly 13% being singletons. The V gene's germline CDR1 is MGHRA and CDR2 YSYEKL. V lost 2 bases and J 3 bases, leaving 10 bases between the germline ends. There are 14 residues in the CDR3. This rearrangement joins TRBV4-1 to TRBJ2-5, with a tentative D call TRBD1 (6 bases). The sequence was collected from a man aged 18 to 29 with type 1 diabetes. Material for sequencing was naive CD4+ T cells from blood. In DNA, the CDR3 is TGCGCCAGCAGCCAACTACAGGGTAAAGAGACCCAGTACTTC. This gives the protein CASSQLQGKETQYF.